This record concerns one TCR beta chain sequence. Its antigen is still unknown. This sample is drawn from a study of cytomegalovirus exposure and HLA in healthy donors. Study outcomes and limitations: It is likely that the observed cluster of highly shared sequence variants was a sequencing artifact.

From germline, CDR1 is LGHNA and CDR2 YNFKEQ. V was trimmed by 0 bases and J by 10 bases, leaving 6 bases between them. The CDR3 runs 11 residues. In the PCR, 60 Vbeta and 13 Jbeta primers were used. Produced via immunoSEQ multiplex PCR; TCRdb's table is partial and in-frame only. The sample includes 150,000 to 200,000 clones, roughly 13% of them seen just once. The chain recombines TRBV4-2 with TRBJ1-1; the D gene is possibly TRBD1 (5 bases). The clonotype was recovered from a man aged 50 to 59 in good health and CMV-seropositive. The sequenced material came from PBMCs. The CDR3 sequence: CASSQEGGAFF. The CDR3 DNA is TGTGCCAGCAGCCAAGAGGGGGGAGCTTTCTTT.